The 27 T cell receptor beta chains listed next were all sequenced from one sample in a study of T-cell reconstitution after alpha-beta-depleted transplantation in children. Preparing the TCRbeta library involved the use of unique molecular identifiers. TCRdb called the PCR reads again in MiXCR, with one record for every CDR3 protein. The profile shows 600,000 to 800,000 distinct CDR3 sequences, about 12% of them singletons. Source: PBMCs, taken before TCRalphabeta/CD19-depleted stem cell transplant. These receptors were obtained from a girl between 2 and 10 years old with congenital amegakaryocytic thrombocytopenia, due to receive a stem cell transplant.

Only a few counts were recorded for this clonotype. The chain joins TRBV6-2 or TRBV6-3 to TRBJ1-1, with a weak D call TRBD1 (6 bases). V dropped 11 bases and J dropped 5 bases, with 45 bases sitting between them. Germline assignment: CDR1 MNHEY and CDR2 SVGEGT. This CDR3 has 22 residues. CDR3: CAAAVINLLTFIDGGHGTEAFF. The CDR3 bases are TGTGCCGCAGCAGTTATAAACCTTTTGACCTTTATTGACGGGGGCCATGGTACTGAAGCTTTCTTT.

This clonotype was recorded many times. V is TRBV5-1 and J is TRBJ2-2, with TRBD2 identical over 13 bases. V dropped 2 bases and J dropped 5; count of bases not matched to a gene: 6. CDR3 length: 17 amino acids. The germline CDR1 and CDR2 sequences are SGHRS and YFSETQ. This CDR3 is CASSLGLAGVVTGELFF. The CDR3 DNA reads TGCGCCAGCAGCTTAGGACTAGCGGGAGTAGTGACCGGGGAGCTGTTTTTT.

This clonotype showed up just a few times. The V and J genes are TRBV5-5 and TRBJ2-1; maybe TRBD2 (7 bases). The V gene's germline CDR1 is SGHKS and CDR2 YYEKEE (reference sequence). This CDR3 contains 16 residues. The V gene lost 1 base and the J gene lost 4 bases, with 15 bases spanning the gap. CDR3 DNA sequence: TGTGCCAGCAGCTTGAGGGGGAAGCGGGATTACAATGAGCAGTTCTTC. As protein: CASSLRGKRDYNEQFF.

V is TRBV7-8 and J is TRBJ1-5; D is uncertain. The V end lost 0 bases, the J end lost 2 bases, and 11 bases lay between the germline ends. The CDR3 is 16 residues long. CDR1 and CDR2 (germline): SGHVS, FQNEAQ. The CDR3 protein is CASSLARLARNQPQHF. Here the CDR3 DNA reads TGTGCCAGCAGCTTAGCGAGACTAGCTCGCAATCAGCCCCAGCATTTT.

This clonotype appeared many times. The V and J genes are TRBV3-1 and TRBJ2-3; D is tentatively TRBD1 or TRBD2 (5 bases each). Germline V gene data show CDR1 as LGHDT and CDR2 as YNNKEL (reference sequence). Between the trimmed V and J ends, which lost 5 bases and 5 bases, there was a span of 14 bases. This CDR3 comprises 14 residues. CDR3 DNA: TGTGCCAGCAGCAACCGGGACGAATTAGATACGCAGTATTTT. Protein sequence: CASSNRDELDTQYF.

The CDR3 spells CASSRGTGENQPQHF. Here the CDR3 DNA reads TGTGCCAGCAGCCGCGGGACAGGGGAAAATCAGCCCCAGCATTTT. This chain connects TRBV7-2 to TRBJ1-5; 10 bases align to TRBD1. The V gene's germline CDR1 is SGHTA and CDR2 FQGNSA. J lost 4 bases, V lost 5 bases, and 5 bases had no gene match. The CDR3 is 15 amino acids.

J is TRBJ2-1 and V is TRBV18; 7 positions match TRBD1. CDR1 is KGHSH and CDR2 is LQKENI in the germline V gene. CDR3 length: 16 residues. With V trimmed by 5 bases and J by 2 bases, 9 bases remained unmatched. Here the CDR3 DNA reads TGTGCCAGCTCATTCCCCGAGGGGGCCCCCTACAATGAGCAGTTCTTC. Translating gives CASSFPEGAPYNEQFF.

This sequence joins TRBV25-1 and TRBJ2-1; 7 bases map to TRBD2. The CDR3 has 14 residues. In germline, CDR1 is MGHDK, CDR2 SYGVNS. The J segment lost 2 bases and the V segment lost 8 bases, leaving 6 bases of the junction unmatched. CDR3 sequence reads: CASGMTSPYNEQFF. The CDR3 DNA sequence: TGTGCCAGCGGAATGACTAGCCCCTACAATGAGCAGTTCTTC. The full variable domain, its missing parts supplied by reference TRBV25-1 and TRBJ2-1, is EADIYQTPRYLVIGTGKKITLECSQTMGHDKMYWYQQDPGMELHLIHYSYGVNSTEKGDLSSESTVSRIRTEHFPLTLESARPSHTSQYLCASGMTSPYNEQFFGPGTRLTVL.

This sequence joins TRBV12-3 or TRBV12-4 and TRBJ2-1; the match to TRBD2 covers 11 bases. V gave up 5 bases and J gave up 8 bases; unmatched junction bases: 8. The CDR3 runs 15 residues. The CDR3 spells CASSGTSGSSYEQFF. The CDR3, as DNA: TGTGCCAGCAGTGGAACTAGCGGGAGTTCGTATGAGCAGTTCTTC.

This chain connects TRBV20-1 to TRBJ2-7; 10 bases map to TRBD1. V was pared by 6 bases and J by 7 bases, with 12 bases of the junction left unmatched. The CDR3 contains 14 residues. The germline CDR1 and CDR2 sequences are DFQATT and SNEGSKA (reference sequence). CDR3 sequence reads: CSARILGQGGEQYF. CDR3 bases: TGCAGTGCCCGCATCCTCGGACAGGGGGGGGAGCAGTACTTC.

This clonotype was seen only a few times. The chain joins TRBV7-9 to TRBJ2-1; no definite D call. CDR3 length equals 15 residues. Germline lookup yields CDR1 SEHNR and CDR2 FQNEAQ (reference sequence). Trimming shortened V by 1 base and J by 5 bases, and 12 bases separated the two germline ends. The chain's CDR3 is CASSLVLGKDNEQFF. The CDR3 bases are TGTGCCAGCAGCTTAGTTCTGGGAAAAGACAATGAGCAGTTCTTC.

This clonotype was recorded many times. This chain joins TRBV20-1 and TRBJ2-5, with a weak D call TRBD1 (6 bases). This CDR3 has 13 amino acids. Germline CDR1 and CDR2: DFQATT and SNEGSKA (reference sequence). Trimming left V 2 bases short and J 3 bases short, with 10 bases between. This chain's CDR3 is CSARKTGEETQYF. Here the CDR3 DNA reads TGCAGTGCTAGAAAGACAGGTGAAGAGACCCAGTACTTC.

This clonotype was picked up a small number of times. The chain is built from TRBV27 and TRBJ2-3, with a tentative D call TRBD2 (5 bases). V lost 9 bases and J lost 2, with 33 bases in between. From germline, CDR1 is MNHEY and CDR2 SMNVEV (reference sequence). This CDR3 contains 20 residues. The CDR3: CARLGPPRGVAANVTDTQYF. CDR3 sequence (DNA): TGTGCCAGACTCGGGCCCCCCCGGGGTGTTGCGGCCAATGTCACAGATACGCAGTATTTT.

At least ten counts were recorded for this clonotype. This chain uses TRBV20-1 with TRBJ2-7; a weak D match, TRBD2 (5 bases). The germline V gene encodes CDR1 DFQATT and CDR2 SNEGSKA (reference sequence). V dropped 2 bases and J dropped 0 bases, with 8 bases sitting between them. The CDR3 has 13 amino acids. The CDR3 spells CSARPTSSYEQYF. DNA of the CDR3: TGCAGTGCTAGACCCACTAGCTCCTACGAGCAGTACTTC.

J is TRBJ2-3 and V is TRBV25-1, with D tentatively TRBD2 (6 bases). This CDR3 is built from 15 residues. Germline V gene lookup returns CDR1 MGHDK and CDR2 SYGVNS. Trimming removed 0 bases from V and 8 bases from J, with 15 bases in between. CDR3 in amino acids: CASSEYGVAGRTQYF. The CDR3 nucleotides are TGTGCCAGCAGTGAATACGGGGTCGCGGGGCGTACGCAGTATTTT. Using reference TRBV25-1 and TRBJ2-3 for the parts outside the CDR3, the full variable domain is EADIYQTPRYLVIGTGKKITLECSQTMGHDKMYWYQQDPGMELHLIHYSYGVNSTEKGDLSSESTVSRIRTEHFPLTLESARPSHTSQYLCASSEYGVAGRTQYFGPGTRLTVL.

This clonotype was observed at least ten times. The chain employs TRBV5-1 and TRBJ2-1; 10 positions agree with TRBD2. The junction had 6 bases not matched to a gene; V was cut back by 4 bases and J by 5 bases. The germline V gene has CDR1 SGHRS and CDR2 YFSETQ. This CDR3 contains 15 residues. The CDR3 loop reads CASSLGLAENNEQFF. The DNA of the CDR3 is TGCGCCAGCAGCCTAGGACTAGCGGAAAACAATGAGCAGTTCTTC.

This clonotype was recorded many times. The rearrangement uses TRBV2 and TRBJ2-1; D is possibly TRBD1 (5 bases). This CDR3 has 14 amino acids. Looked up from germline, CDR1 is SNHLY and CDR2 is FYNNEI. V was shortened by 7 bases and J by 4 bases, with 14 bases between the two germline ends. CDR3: CASNVGAGYNEQFF. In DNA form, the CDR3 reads TGTGCCAGCAACGTTGGGGCAGGGTACAATGAGCAGTTCTTC.

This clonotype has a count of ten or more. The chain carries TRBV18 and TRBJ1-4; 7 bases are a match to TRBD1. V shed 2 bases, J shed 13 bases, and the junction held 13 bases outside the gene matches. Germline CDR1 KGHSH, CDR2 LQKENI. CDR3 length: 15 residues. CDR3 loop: CASSPDRERGLRLFF. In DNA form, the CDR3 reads TGTGCCAGCTCACCAGACAGGGAACGGGGATTGAGACTGTTTTTT.

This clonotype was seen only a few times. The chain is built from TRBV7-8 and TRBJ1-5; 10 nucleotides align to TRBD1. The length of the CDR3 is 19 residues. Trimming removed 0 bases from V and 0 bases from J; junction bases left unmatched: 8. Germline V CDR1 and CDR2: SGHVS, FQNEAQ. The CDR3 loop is CASSLARGQGDYSNQPQHF. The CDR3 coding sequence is TGTGCCAGCAGCTTAGCCAGAGGACAGGGGGATTATAGCAATCAGCCCCAGCATTTT.

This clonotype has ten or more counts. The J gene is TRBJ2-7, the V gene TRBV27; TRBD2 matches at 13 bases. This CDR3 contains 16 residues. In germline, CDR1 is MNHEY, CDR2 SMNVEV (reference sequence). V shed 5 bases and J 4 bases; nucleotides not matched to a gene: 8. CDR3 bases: TGTGCCAGCAGTGGAGGGACTAGCGGGATGGAATACGAGCAGTACTTC. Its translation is CASSGGTSGMEYEQYF.

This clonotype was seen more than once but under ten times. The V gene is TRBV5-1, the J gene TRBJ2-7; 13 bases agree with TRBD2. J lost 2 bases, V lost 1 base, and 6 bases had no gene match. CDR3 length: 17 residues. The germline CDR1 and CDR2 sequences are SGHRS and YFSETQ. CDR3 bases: TGCGCCAGCAGCTTGAACTCCGGGACTAGCGGGACCTACGAGCAGTACTTC. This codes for CASSLNSGTSGTYEQYF.

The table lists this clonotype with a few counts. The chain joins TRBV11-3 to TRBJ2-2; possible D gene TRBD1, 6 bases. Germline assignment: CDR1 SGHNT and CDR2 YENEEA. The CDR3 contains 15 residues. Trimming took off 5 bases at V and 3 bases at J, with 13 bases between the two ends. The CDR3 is CASSPHQGHTGELFF. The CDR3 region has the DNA TGTGCCAGCAGCCCTCACCAGGGGCACACCGGGGAGCTGTTTTTT. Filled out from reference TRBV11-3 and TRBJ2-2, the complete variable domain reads EAGVVQSPRYKIIEKKQPVAFWCNPISGHNTLYWYLQNLGQGPELLIRYENEEAVDDSQLPKDRFSAERLKGVDSTLKIQPAELGDSAVYLCASSPHQGHTGELFFGEGSRLTVL.

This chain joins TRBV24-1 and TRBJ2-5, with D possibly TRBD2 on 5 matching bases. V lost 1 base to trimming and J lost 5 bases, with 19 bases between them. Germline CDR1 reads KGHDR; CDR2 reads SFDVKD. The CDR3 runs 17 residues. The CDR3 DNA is TGTGCCACCAGTGATTTCTCCCCCACATTCGGAGGTGAGACCCAGTACTTC. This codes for CATSDFSPTFGGETQYF.

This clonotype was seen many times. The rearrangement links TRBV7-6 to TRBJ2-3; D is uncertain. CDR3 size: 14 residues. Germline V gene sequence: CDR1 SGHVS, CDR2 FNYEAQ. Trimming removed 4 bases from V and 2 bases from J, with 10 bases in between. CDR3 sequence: CASSSFRTTDTQYF. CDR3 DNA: TGTGCCAGCAGCTCCTTCAGGACCACAGATACGCAGTATTTT.

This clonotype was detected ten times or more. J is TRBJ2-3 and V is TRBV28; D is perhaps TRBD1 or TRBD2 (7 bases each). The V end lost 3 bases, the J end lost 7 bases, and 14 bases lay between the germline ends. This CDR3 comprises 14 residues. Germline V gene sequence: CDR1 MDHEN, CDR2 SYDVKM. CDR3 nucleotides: TGTGCCAGCAGTTTCTTCCAGGGGGGGAATACGCAGTATTTT. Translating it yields CASSFFQGGNTQYF.

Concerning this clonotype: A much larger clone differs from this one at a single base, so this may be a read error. The CDR3 reads CAGSLDSGTYEQYF. The CDR3 nucleotides are TGTGCCGGCAGCTTAGATAGCGGGACCTACGAGCAGTACTTC. The chain recombines TRBV7-9 with TRBJ2-7, with 8 bases matching TRBD2. The CDR3 loop spans 14 amino acids. The germline gives CDR1 SEHNR, CDR2 FQNEAQ (reference sequence).

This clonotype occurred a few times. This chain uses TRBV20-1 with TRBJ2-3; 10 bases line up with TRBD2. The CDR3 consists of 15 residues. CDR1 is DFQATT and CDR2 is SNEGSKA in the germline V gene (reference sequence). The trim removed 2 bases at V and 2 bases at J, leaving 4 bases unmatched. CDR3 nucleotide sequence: TGCAGTGCTAGAAAAAGCGGGAGGGACACAGATACGCAGTATTTT. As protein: CSARKSGRDTDTQYF.